The TCR beta chain described here comes from a study of blood T cells in healthy people across ages. Next came a second PCR, run for about 7 to 12 cycles, which used a sample-barcoded 5' primer along with a J-beta primer mix. TCRdb re-called the 5' RACE reads through MiXCR, storing one row per CDR3 protein. The sample includes roughly 1.6 million distinct CDR3 sequences, around 35% seen only once; the top ten take roughly 10%. The CDR3 has 14 amino acids. V lost 6 bases and J 4 bases, leaving 14 bases between the germline ends. The sequence was obtained from a woman in her twenties or thirties in good health. The V call is TRBV12-3 or TRBV12-4, the J call TRBJ2-3; D unclear. Sequenced: blood. CDR3 region: CASSLGVVADTQYF. CDR3 DNA sequence: TGTGCCAGCAGCCTCGGAGTAGTAGCAGATACGCAGTATTTT.